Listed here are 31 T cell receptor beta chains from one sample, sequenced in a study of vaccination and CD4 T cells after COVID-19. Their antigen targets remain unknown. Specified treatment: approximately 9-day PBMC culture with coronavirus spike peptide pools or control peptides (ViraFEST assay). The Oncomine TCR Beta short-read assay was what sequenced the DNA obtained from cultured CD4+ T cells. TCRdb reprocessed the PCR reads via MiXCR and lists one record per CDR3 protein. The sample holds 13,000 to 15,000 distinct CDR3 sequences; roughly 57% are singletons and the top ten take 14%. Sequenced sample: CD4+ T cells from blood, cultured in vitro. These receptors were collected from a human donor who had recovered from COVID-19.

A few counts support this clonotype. CDR3 amino acids: CASSFSTSQANEQFF. CDR3 DNA sequence: TGTGCCAGCAGTTTCTCGACTAGCCAAGCCAATGAGCAGTTCTTC. This chain links TRBV12-3 or TRBV12-4 with TRBJ2-1; 7 nucleotides match TRBD2. V lost 3 bases, J lost 6 bases, and 8 bases stayed unmatched. CDR3 length equals 15 residues.

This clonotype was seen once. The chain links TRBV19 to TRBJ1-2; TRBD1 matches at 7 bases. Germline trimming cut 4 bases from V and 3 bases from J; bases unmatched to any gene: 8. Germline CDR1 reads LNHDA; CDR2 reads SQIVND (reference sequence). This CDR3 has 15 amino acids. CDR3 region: CASSTSPGTDYGYTF. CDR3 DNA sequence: TGTGCCAGTAGTACAAGCCCCGGGACAGACTATGGCTACACCTTC. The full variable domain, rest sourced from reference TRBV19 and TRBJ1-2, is DGGITQSPKYLFRKEGQNVTLSCEQNLNHDAMYWYRQDPGQGLRLIYYSQIVNDFQKGDIAEGYSVSREKKESFPLTVTSAQKNPTAFYLCASSTSPGTDYGYTFGSGTRLTVV.

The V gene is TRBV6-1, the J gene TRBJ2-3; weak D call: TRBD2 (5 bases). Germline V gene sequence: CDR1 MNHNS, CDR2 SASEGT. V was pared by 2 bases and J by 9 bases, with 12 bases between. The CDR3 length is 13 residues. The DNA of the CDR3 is TGTGCCAGCAGTGAAATGGGGAGCTCCACGCAGTATTTT. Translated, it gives CASSEMGSSTQYF.

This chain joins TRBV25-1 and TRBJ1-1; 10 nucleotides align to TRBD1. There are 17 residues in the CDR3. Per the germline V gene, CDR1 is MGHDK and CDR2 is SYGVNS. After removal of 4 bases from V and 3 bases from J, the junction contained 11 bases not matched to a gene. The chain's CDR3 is CASSVGPRQGADTEAFF. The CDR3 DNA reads TGTGCCAGCAGTGTTGGGCCCCGACAGGGGGCGGACACTGAAGCTTTCTTT.

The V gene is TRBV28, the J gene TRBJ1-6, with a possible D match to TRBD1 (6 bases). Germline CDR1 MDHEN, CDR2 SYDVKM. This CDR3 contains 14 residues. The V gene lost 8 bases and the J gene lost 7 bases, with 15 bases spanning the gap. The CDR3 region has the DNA TGTGCCAGCGTGGCGGGGACACTAAATTCACCCCTCCACTTT. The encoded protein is CASVAGTLNSPLHF.

This CDR3 reads CSARAGGANVLTF. In DNA, the CDR3 is TGCAGTGCTAGGGCGGGGGGGGCCAACGTCCTGACTTTC. The chain uses TRBV20-1 and TRBJ2-6; D is possibly TRBD2 (6 bases). Germline V CDR1 and CDR2: DFQATT, SNEGSKA (reference sequence). Trimming cost V 3 bases and J 4 bases, with 7 bases left between them. The CDR3 consists of 13 residues.

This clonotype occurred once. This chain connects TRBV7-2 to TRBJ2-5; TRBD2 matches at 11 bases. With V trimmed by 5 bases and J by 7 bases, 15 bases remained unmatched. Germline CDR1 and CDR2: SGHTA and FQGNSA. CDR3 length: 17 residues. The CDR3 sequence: CASSLTPSSGRAGTQYF. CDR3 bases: TGTGCCAGCAGCCTAACACCCAGTAGCGGGAGGGCAGGGACCCAGTACTTC.

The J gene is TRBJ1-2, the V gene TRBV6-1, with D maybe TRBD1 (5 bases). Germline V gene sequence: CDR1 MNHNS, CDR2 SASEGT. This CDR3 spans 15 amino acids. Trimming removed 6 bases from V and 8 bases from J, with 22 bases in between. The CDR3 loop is CASSSTGTRIGGYTF. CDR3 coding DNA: TGTGCCAGCAGCTCAACGGGGACCCGTATTGGAGGCTACACCTTC.

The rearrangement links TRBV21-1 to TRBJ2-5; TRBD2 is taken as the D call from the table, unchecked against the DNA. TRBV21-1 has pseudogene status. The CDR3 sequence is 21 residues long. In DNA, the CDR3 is TGTGCCAGCAGCCGACACAGGGGGCGGACTAGCGGGAGAACGGCCCAAGAGACCCAGTACTTC. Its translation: CASSRHRGRTSGRTAQETQYF.

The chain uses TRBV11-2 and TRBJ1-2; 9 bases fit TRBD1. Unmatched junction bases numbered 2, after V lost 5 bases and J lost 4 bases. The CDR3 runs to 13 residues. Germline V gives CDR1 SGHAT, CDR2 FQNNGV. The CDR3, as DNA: TGTGCCAGCAGCGAGGGACAGGGCTATGGCTACACCTTC. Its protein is CASSEGQGYGYTF.

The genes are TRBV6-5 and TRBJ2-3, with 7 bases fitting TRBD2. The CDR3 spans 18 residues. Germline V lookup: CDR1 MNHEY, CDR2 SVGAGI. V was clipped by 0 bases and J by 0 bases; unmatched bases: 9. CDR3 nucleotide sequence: TGTGCCAGCAGTTACTCTTTCCCTGGACTAGTCAGCACAGATACGCAGTATTTT. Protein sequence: CASSYSFPGLVSTDTQYF.

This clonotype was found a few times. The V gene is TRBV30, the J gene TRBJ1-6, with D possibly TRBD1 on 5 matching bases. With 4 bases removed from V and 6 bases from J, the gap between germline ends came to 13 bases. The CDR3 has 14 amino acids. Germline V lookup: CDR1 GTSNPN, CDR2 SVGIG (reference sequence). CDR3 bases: TGTGCCTGGAATGAGGGGACCCGTAATTCACCCCTCCACTTT. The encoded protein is CAWNEGTRNSPLHF. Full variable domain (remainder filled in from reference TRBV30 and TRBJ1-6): SQTIHQWPATLVQPVGSPLSLECTVEGTSNPNLYWYRQAAGRGLQLLFYSVGIGQISSEVPQNLSASRPQDRQFILSSKKLLLSDSGFYLCAWNEGTRNSPLHFGNGTRLTVT.

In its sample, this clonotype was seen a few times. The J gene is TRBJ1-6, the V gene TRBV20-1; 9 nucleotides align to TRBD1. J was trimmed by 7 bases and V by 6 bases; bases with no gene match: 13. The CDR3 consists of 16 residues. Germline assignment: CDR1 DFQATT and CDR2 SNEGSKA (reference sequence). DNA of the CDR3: TGCAGTGCCCCCGGGACAGGGATGACGAGGAATTCACCCCTCCACTTT. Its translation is CSAPGTGMTRNSPLHF.

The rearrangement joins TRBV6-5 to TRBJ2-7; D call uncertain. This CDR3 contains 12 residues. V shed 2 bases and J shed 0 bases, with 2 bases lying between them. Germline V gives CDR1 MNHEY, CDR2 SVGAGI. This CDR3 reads CASSYNSYEQYF. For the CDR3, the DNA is TGTGCCAGCAGTTACAACTCCTACGAGCAGTACTTC.

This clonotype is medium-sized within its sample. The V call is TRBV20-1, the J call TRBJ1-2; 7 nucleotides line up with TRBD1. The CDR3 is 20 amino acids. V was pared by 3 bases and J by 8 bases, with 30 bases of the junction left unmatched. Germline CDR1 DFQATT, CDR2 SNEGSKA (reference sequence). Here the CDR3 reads CSASYPPKPETGMNTDGYTF. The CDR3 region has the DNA TGCAGTGCTAGTTACCCCCCGAAGCCAGAGACAGGGATGAATACGGACGGCTACACCTTC.

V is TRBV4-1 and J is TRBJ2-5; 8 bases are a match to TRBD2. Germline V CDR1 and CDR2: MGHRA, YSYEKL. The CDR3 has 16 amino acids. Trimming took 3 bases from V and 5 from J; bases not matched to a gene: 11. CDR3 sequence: CASSQLGREELETQYF. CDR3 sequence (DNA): TGCGCCAGCAGCCAGCTCGGGCGGGAGGAGTTGGAGACCCAGTACTTC.

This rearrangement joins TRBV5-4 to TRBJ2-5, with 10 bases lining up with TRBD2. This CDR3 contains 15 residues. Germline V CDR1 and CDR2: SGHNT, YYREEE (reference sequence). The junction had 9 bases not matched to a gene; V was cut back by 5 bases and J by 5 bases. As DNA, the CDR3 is TGTGCCAGCAGTGATCCTAGCGGGAGCGGTGAGACCCAGTACTTC. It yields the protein CASSDPSGSGETQYF.

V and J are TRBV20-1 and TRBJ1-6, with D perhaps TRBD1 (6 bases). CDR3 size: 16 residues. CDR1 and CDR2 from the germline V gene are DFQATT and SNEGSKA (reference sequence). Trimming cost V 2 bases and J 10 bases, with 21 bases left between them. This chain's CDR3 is CSARLRTEPTDSPLHF. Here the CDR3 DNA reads TGCAGTGCTAGACTGCGGACAGAACCCACGGACTCACCCCTCCACTTT.

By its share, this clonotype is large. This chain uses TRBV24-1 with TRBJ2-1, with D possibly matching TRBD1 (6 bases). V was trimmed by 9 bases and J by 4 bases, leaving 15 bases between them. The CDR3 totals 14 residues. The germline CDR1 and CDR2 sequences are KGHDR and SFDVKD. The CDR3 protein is CATPPGTRYNEQFF. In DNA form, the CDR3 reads TGTGCCACCCCTCCCGGGACAAGATACAATGAGCAGTTCTTC.

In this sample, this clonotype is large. The CDR3 DNA reads TGTGCCAGCAGCTTTTCTGCGGGAGCAGAGACCCAGTACTTC. Encoded protein: CASSFSAGAETQYF. The chain carries TRBV7-2 and TRBJ2-5; 7 bases are a match to TRBD2. Germline trimming cut 3 bases from V and 4 bases from J; bases unmatched to any gene: 5. Germline V CDR1 and CDR2: SGHTA, FQGNSA. The CDR3 extends over 14 amino acids.

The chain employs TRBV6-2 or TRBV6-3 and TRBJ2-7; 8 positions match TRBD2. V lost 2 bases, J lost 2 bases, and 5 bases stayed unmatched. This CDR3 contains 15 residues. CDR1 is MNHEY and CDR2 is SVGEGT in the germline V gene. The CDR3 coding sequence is TGTGCCAGCAGTTACCAGGGGACTAGAGCCTACGAGCAGTACTTC. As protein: CASSYQGTRAYEQYF.

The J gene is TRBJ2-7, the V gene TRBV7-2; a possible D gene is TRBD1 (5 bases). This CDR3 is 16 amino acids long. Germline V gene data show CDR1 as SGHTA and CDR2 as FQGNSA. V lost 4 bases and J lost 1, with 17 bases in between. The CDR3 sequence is CASSSRSRVGSYEQYF. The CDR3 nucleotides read TGTGCCAGCAGCTCAAGGTCCAGGGTGGGGTCCTACGAGCAGTACTTC. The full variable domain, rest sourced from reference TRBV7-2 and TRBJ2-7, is GAGVSQSPSNKVTEKGKDVELRCDPISGHTALYWYRQSLGQGLEFLIYFQGNSAPDKSGLPSDRFSAERTGGSVSTLTIQRTQQEDSAVYLCASSSRSRVGSYEQYFGPGTRLTVT.

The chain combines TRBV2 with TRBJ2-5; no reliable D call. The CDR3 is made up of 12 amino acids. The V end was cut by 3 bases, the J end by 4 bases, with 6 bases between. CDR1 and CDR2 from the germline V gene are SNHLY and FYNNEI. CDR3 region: CASSELGETQYF. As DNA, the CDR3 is TGTGCCAGCAGTGAGTTAGGAGAGACCCAGTACTTC.

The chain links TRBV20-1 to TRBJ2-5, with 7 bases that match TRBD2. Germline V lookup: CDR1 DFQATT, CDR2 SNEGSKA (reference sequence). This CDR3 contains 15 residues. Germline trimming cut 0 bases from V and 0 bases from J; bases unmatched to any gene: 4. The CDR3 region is CSARDILADQETQYF. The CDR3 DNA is TGCAGTGCTAGAGATATTCTAGCGGACCAAGAGACCCAGTACTTC.

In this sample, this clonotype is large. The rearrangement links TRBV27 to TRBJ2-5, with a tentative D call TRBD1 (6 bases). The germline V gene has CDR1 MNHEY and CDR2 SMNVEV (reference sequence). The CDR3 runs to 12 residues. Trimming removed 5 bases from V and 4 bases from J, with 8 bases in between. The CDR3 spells CASSSRGETQYF. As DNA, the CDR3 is TGTGCCAGCAGTAGCAGGGGAGAGACCCAGTACTTC.

CDR3 coding DNA: TGTGCCACCAGCAGAGATTTCATGGTGGCCGGTACCGGGGAGCTGTTTTTT. It translates to CATSRDFMVAGTGELFF. This chain connects TRBV15 to TRBJ2-2; D gene unclear. The V end lost 0 bases, the J end lost 5 bases, and 16 bases lay between the germline ends. CDR1 and CDR2 from the germline V gene are LNHNV and YYDKDF (reference sequence). This CDR3 has 17 residues.

CDR3 sequence (DNA): TGTGCCAGCAGTCTTAGCGACAATGAGCAGTTCTTC. Amino acid sequence: CASSLSDNEQFF. The rearrangement uses TRBV6-2 or TRBV6-3 and TRBJ2-1; tentative D call: TRBD2 (5 bases). Per germline, CDR1 MNHEY and CDR2 SVGEGT. Trimming pared 5 bases from V and 5 bases from J, leaving 7 bases between. The CDR3 runs 12 residues.

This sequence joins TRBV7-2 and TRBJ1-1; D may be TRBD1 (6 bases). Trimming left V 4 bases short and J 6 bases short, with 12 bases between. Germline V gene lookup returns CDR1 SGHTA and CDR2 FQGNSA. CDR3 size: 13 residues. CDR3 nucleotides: TGTGCCAGCAGCTACAGGGCGTTCGCTGAAGCTTTCTTT. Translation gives CASSYRAFAEAFF. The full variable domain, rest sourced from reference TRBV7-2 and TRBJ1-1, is GAGVSQSPSNKVTEKGKDVELRCDPISGHTALYWYRQSLGQGLEFLIYFQGNSAPDKSGLPSDRFSAERTGGSVSTLTIQRTQQEDSAVYLCASSYRAFAEAFFGQGTRLTVV.

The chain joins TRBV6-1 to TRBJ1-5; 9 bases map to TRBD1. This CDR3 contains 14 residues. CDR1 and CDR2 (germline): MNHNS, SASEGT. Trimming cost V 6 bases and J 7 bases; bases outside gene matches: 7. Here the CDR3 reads CASRTGGAWQPQHF. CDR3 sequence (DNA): TGTGCCAGCAGAACAGGGGGCGCATGGCAGCCCCAGCATTTT.

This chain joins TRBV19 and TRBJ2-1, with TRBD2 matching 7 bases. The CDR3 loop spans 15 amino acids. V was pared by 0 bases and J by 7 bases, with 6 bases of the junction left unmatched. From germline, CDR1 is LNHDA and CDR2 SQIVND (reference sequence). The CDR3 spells CASSIDSGWGNEQFF. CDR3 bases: TGTGCCAGTAGTATAGATAGCGGGTGGGGGAATGAGCAGTTCTTC.

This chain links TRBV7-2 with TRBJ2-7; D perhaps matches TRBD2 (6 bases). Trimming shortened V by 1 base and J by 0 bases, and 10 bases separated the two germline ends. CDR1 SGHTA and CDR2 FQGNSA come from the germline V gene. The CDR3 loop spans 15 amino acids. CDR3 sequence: CASSLGSGVSYEQYF. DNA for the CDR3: TGTGCCAGCAGCTTAGGTAGCGGAGTCTCCTACGAGCAGTACTTC.